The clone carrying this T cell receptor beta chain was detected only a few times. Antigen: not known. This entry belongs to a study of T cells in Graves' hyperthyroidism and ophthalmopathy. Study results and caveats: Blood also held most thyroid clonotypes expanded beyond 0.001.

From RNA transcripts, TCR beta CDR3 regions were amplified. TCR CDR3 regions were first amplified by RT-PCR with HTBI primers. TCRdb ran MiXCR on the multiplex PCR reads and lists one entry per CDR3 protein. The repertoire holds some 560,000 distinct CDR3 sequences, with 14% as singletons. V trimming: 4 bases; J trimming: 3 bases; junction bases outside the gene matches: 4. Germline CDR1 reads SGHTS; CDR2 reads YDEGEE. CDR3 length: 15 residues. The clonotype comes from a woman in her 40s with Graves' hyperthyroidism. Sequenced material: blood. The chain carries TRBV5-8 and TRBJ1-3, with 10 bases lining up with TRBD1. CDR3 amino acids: CASSIGTGDGNTIYF. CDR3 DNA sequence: TGTGCCAGCAGCATCGGGACAGGGGATGGAAACACCATATATTTT.